The 25 T cell receptor beta chains given below trace back to one sample, sequenced in a study of blood T cell repertoires in COVID-19. Assay used: immunoSEQ multiplex PCR; TCRdb lists only in-frame clones, some missing. This sample carries about 260,000 clones, about 88% of them seen once, and the ten largest clones take around 3.9%. Sequencing used PBMCs or T cells enriched from blood (not recorded which). The receptors were sampled from a man aged 25 to 45 with acute COVID-19.

J is TRBJ2-7 and V is TRBV5-4; weak D call: TRBD2 (5 bases). Trimming took off 7 bases at V and 3 bases at J, with 14 bases between the two ends. The CDR3 is 13 amino acids. From germline, CDR1 is SGHNT and CDR2 YYREEE (reference sequence). This CDR3 reads CASRTPGGYEQYV. In DNA form, the CDR3 reads TGTGCCAGCCGGACCCCTGGAGGCTACGAGCAGTACGTC.

This chain joins TRBV28 and TRBJ2-7; TRBD2 aligns across 11 bases. Germline lookup yields CDR1 MDHEN and CDR2 SYDVKM. The CDR3 has 15 amino acids. V trimming: 2 bases; J trimming: 1 base; junction bases outside the gene matches: 1. CDR3 nucleotides: TGTGCCAGCAGTTTAGGGACTAGCGGTTCCTACGAGCAGTACGTC. It yields the protein CASSLGTSGSYEQYV.

The V gene is TRBV7-2, the J gene TRBJ1-1, with D perhaps TRBD1 (5 bases). This CDR3 comprises 15 residues. CDR1 is SGHTA and CDR2 is FQGNSA in the germline V gene. Trimming stripped 1 base from V and 4 bases from J, with 13 bases between. The CDR3 is CASSLVEAGLTEAFF. As DNA, the CDR3 is TGTGCCAGCAGCTTAGTCGAGGCGGGGCTCACTGAAGCTTTCTTT. Drawing the rest from reference TRBV7-2 and TRBJ1-1, the complete variable domain is GAGVSQSPSNKVTEKGKDVELRCDPISGHTALYWYRQSLGQGLEFLIYFQGNSAPDKSGLPSDRFSAERTGGSVSTLTIQRTQQEDSAVYLCASSLVEAGLTEAFFGQGTRLTVV.

The rearrangement links TRBV19 to TRBJ1-2; 8 bases agree with TRBD1. The CDR3 has 14 residues. J gave up 4 bases and V 6 bases, and 7 bases lay outside the gene matches. Germline CDR1 and CDR2: LNHDA and SQIVND (reference sequence). The CDR3 is CASSRDRTSYGYTF. The CDR3 region has the DNA TGTGCCAGTAGCAGGGACAGGACTTCCTATGGCTACACCTTC.

This chain connects TRBV28 to TRBJ2-1; 12 bases agree with TRBD2. The trim removed 2 bases at V and 9 bases at J, leaving 5 bases unmatched. The length of the CDR3 is 15 residues. Germline-derived CDR1 and CDR2 are MDHEN and SYDVKM. The CDR3 DNA reads TGTGCCAGCAGTTTAATGACTAGCGGGAGTTCTGAGCAGTTCTTC. It is translated as CASSLMTSGSSEQFF.

This clone was picked up one time. The chain has TRBV6-4 and TRBJ2-7; weak D call: TRBD2 (5 bases). Per germline, CDR1 MRHNA and CDR2 SNTAGT. The CDR3 extends over 13 amino acids. Trimming shortened V by 7 bases and J by 2 bases, and 12 bases separated the two germline ends. DNA of the CDR3: TGTGCCAGCAATTCGGACTGGCCCTACGAGCAGTACGTC. Its translation: CASNSDWPYEQYV.

This clone has a handful of counts. The V and J genes are TRBV28 and TRBJ1-5; D uncertain. Germline V CDR1 and CDR2: MDHEN, SYDVKM. CDR3 length: 12 residues. With 2 bases removed from V and 8 bases from J, the gap between germline ends came to 7 bases. The CDR3 region has the DNA TGTGCCAGCAGTTTAGTCGCGAAGCCCCAGCATTTT. It specifies CASSLVAKPQHF.

Notes on this clone: One end of the junction varies from germline; a read error may be responsible. V and J are TRBV5-1 and TRBJ2-1; D is possibly TRBD2 (7 bases). Germline CDR1 SGHRS, CDR2 YFSETQ. The CDR3 runs 15 residues. In DNA form, the CDR3 reads TGTGCCAGTAAGGGGGAGGGCGGGAGAACCAATGAGCAGTTCTTC. Amino acid sequence: CASKGEGGRTNEQFF.

Written as DNA, the CDR3 is TGTGCCAGCAGCGGTGGGGGGAATGAGCAGTTCTTC. Protein sequence: CASSGGGNEQFF. The chain couples TRBV11-2 to TRBJ2-1; tentatively, D is TRBD2 (6 bases). CDR1 is SGHAT, CDR2 FQNNGV, per germline. The length of the CDR3 is 12 residues. V lost 5 bases, J lost 7 bases, and 9 bases lay in between.

This sequence joins TRBV19 and TRBJ1-5; weak D call: TRBD1 (6 bases). Germline CDR1 and CDR2: LNHDA and SQIVND (reference sequence). Between the trimmed V and J ends, which lost 5 bases and 6 bases, there was a span of 14 bases. The CDR3 has 14 residues. DNA of the CDR3: TGTGCCAGTAGTCCTACAGGGACCCGTCAGCCCCAGCATTTT. Amino acid sequence: CASSPTGTRQPQHF.

This clone came up a few times. The chain is built from TRBV4-2 and TRBJ1-4; D not certain. CDR3 length equals 13 residues. V was cut by 0 bases and J by 15 bases, with 14 bases left in between. The germline CDR1 and CDR2 sequences are LGHNA and YNFKEQ. The CDR3 coding sequence is TGTGCCAGCAGCCAAGATTTAGCCAGCAAAGTGTTTTTT. This gives the protein CASSQDLASKVFF.

This chain links TRBV6-5 with TRBJ1-1, with TRBD1 as a possible D gene (6 bases). Trimming left V 8 bases short and J 3 bases short, with 16 bases between. The V gene's germline CDR1 is MNHEY and CDR2 SVGAGI. This CDR3 is built from 14 residues. The CDR3 sequence: CASGNRVDYTEAFF. The DNA for the CDR3 is TGTGCCAGCGGGAACAGGGTAGACTACACTGAAGCTTTCTTT.

The gene calls are TRBV19 and TRBJ2-2, with D possibly matching TRBD1 (5 bases). V was trimmed by 5 bases and J by 4 bases, leaving 14 bases between them. Germline V gives CDR1 LNHDA, CDR2 SQIVND (reference sequence). This CDR3 is built from 15 residues. CDR3 sequence: CASSQRTQGTGELFF. The CDR3 nucleotides read TGTGCCAGTAGTCAGAGGACCCAGGGCACCGGGGAGCTGTTTTTT.

This chain connects TRBV11-3 to TRBJ1-1; D is unclear. V gave up 3 bases and J gave up 4 bases, with 6 bases separating them. Germline V gene lookup returns CDR1 SGHNT and CDR2 YENEEA. There are 12 residues in the CDR3. The CDR3, as DNA: TGTGCCAGCAGCTTTGCGGGCACTGAAGCTTTCTTT. Translating gives CASSFAGTEAFF.

The chain couples TRBV14 to TRBJ1-1; unclear D gene. Trimming removed 5 bases from V and 4 bases from J, with 11 bases in between. This CDR3 region has 13 residues. CDR1 SGHDN and CDR2 FVKESK come from the germline V gene. CDR3 residues: CASSDDFSTEAFF. The CDR3 DNA reads as TGTGCCAGCAGCGACGACTTCAGCACTGAAGCTTTCTTT.

This chain links TRBV11-3 with TRBJ2-7, with a possible D match to TRBD2 (5 bases). This CDR3 spans 13 amino acids. Trimming took 5 bases from V and 3 from J, leaving 11 bases between them. Germline CDR1 is SGHNT and CDR2 is YENEEA. CDR3 residues: CASSGSVGYEQYV. The DNA for the CDR3 is TGTGCCAGCAGCGGGAGTGTCGGCTACGAGCAGTACGTC.

This chain links TRBV6-5 with TRBJ1-2; D unclear. V lost 8 bases, J lost 7 bases, and 11 bases lay in between. CDR1 and CDR2 from the germline V gene are MNHEY and SVGAGI. CDR3 length: 11 residues. The chain's CDR3 is CASFPRSGYTF. The CDR3 nucleotides are TGTGCCAGCTTCCCGCGATCTGGCTACACCTTC.

The chain links TRBV2 to TRBJ1-4, with 11 bases identical to TRBD1. Germline-derived CDR1 and CDR2 are SNHLY and FYNNEI. V trimming: 5 bases; J trimming: 7 bases; junction bases outside the gene matches: 6. CDR3 length: 15 residues. This CDR3 is CASSLDRGRGEKLFF. The CDR3 coding sequence is TGTGCCAGCAGTTTGGACAGGGGGCGCGGTGAAAAACTGTTTTTT.

This chain connects TRBV7-8 to TRBJ2-7; TRBD2 agrees at 7 bases. Germline CDR1 reads SGHVS; CDR2 reads FQNEAQ. The CDR3 is 14 amino acids. The trim removed 0 bases at V and 5 bases at J, leaving 4 bases unmatched. CDR3 in amino acids: CASSLAGGTNEQYV. DNA of the CDR3: TGTGCCAGCAGCTTAGCGGGCGGGACTAACGAGCAGTACGTC.

The chain uses TRBV10-1 and TRBJ1-1; the D is unclear. The V and J ends lost 2 bases and 4 bases respectively, with 8 bases between them. This CDR3 is 13 amino acids long. Germline V gene data show CDR1 as WNHNN and CDR2 as SYGVQD (reference sequence). Here the CDR3 reads CASSERLSTEAFF. CDR3 sequence (DNA): TGCGCCAGCAGTGAGAGACTCAGCACTGAAGCTTTCTTT.

The table lists this clone with a count of one. The chain joins TRBV6-5 to TRBJ2-3; D remains unclear. The V end lost 0 bases, the J end lost 1 base, and 8 bases lay between the germline ends. CDR3 length: 15 amino acids. The germline gives CDR1 MNHEY, CDR2 SVGAGI. CDR3 sequence: CASSYSLLGTDTQYF. CDR3 nucleotide sequence: TGTGCCAGCAGTTACTCCCTATTGGGCACAGATACGCAGTATTTT.

The chain employs TRBV21-1 and TRBJ2-7; no DNA check was done on the table's D call, TRBD2. TRBV21-1 is shown as a pseudogene. This CDR3 spans 17 amino acids. In DNA form, the CDR3 reads TGTGCCAGCAGCAAGAAACGACAGGGACTAGCGGGTGGCGAGCAGTACGTC. Residues: CASSKKRQGLAGGEQYV.

This clone was counted a single time. J is TRBJ1-2 and V is TRBV5-4; 12 nucleotides align to TRBD1. This CDR3 region has 14 residues. In germline, CDR1 is SGHNT, CDR2 YYREEE (reference sequence). J was trimmed by 8 bases and V by 4 bases; bases with no gene match: 6. The CDR3 sequence: CASSTGQGATGYTF. The CDR3 DNA follows: TGTGCCAGCAGCACGGGACAGGGGGCGACCGGCTACACCTTC. Based on the CDR3 plus reference TRBV5-4 and TRBJ1-2, the full variable domain is ETGVTQSPTHLIKTRGQQVTLRCSSQSGHNTVSWYQQALGQGPQFIFQYYREEENGRGNFPPRFSGLQFPNYSSELNVNALELDDSALYLCASSTGQGATGYTFGSGTRLTVV.

V and J are TRBV7-3 and TRBJ1-2; no reliable D call. This CDR3 is built from 13 residues. Germline V lookup: CDR1 SGHTA, CDR2 FQGTGA. Trimming shortened V by 5 bases and J by 2 bases, and 9 bases separated the two germline ends. In nucleotides, the CDR3 is TGTGCCAGCAGCCTCACAGAGAACTATGGCTACACCTTC. It encodes CASSLTENYGYTF.

The chain joins TRBV5-6 to TRBJ2-5; TRBD2 aligns across 10 bases. The germline V gene encodes CDR1 SGHDT and CDR2 YYEEEE. Trimming removed 3 bases from V and 2 bases from J; junction bases left unmatched: 7. This CDR3 has 16 amino acids. CDR3 DNA sequence: TGTGCCAGCAGCTCGACGCTAGCGGGGGTTCAAGAGACCCAGTACTTC. It codes for CASSSTLAGVQETQYF.